One sample yielded the 5 T cell receptor beta chains listed below, sequenced in a study of cytomegalovirus exposure and HLA in healthy donors. A multiplex PCR was run with 60 Vbeta primers and 13 Jbeta primers. Data came from immunoSEQ multiplex PCR; TCRdb stores just in-frame clones and leaves some out. Of 180,000 or so clones listed, 60% to 80% are singletons. The material sequenced was PBMCs. All receptors come from a female donor in good health and CMV-seronegative.

The V gene is TRBV27, the J gene TRBJ1-4, with D unclear. The CDR3 is 13 amino acids. In germline, CDR1 is MNHEY, CDR2 SMNVEV (reference sequence). Between the trimmed V and J ends, which lost 2 bases and 5 bases, there was a span of 6 bases. Written as DNA, the CDR3 is TGTGCCAGCAGTTTAAGGAGGAATGAAAAACTGTTTTTT. Translating gives CASSLRRNEKLFF.

V and J are TRBV19 and TRBJ1-1, with D unresolved. The CDR3 is made up of 14 amino acids. The ends were cut back, 0 bases at V and 0 bases at J, with 5 bases in the middle. Germline lookup yields CDR1 LNHDA and CDR2 SQIVND (reference sequence). The CDR3 reads CASSIDQLNTEAFF. As DNA, the CDR3 is TGTGCCAGTAGTATAGATCAGTTGAACACTGAAGCTTTCTTT.

This clone was counted a single time. The chain recombines TRBV11-2 with TRBJ1-2, with 9 positions matching TRBD1. The germline V gene encodes CDR1 SGHAT and CDR2 FQNNGV. There are 15 residues in the CDR3. With V trimmed by 0 bases and J by 5 bases, 4 bases remained unmatched. This CDR3 reads CASSLDGQGIYGYTF. CDR3 DNA: TGTGCCAGCAGCTTAGATGGACAGGGGATTTATGGCTACACCTTC.

The chain joins TRBV5-1 to TRBJ1-4; a weak D match, TRBD1 (5 bases). The CDR3 consists of 14 residues. V dropped 0 bases and J dropped 4 bases, with 7 bases sitting between them. Per germline, CDR1 SGHRS and CDR2 YFSETQ. The DNA for the CDR3 is TGCGCCAGCAGCTTGGCCCAGGGTAATGAAAAACTGTTTTTT. Protein: CASSLAQGNEKLFF.

This clone has only a few counts. The V gene is TRBV28, the J gene TRBJ1-1; D is unclear. Germline lookup yields CDR1 MDHEN and CDR2 SYDVKM. Between the trimmed V and J ends, which lost 10 bases and 6 bases, there was a span of 12 bases. CDR3 length equals 11 residues. The DNA for the CDR3 is TGTGCCACCGGGGTGGCGGCTGAAGCTTTCTTT. It translates to CATGVAAEAFF.